The 7 T cell receptor beta chains below all came from one sample that was sequenced in a study of T cell responses to AZD1222 COVID-19 vaccine (dated by TCRdb to about 2021). Library preparation used the immunoSEQ multiplex PCR assay. TCRdb took over this immuneACCESS table, retaining in-frame rearrangements with V and J assigned. Such tables are incomplete; in checked studies, under half of the missing clones stem from an unresolved V gene, and the remainder is unexplained. The sample includes 100,000 to 150,000 clones, with roughly 84% observed a single time. The ten largest make up 25% to 35% of the sample. The time point label, as the study defines it: about 28 days (+/-7) after the second vaccine dose. This specimen was peripheral blood, taken 28 days after the second AZD1222 dose. Receptors originate from an adult who received the AZD1222 COVID-19 vaccine.

J is TRBJ2-1 and V is TRBV3-1 (or the pseudogene TRBV3-2); 8 nucleotides agree with TRBD2. Looked up from germline, CDR1 is LGHDT and CDR2 is YNNKEL (reference sequence). Germline trimming cut 4 bases from V and 8 bases from J; bases unmatched to any gene: 16. The CDR3 loop spans 17 amino acids. CDR3 nucleotide sequence: TGTGCCAGCAGCCTCCCTTTTTCCAGCGGGGGAGCTGATGAGCAGTTCTTC. It is translated as CASSLPFSSGGADEQFF.

The chain couples TRBV5-5 to TRBJ1-2, with 10 bases identical to TRBD1. The CDR3 is made up of 15 amino acids. The J segment lost 4 bases and the V segment lost 0 bases, leaving 3 bases of the junction unmatched. Germline CDR1 reads SGHKS; CDR2 reads YYEKEE (reference sequence). The CDR3, as DNA: TGTGCCAGCAGCTTGGCAGGGACAGGGGTCTATGGCTACACCTTC. Translation: CASSLAGTGVYGYTF.

DNA for the CDR3: TGTGCCACCAGCAGAGATTGGGCAGGGAACACCTTC. It is translated as CATSRDWAGNTF. The genes are TRBV15 and TRBJ1-2; D is perhaps TRBD1 (5 bases). Trimming left V 0 bases short and J 12 bases short, with 11 bases between. The length of the CDR3 is 12 residues. Germline CDR1 LNHNV, CDR2 YYDKDF (reference sequence).

This clone was detected a few times. This same CDR3 is encoded by further DNA sequences in the sample. The rearrangement uses TRBV6-2 or TRBV6-3 and TRBJ2-7, with 9 bases identical to TRBD2. In germline, CDR1 is MNHEY, CDR2 SVGEGT. CDR3 size: 15 residues. V dropped 4 bases and J dropped 2; count of bases not matched to a gene: 6. The CDR3: CASSSRTSAAYEQYF. CDR3 sequence (DNA): TGTGCCAGCAGTTCCCGGACTAGCGCTGCCTACGAGCAGTACTTC.

The chain couples TRBV24-1 to TRBJ1-3, with 11 bases aligning to TRBD1. Germline CDR1 and CDR2: KGHDR and SFDVKD. J gave up 4 bases and V 10 bases, and 8 bases lay outside the gene matches. This CDR3 has 15 amino acids. CDR3 residues: CATRDRGILGNTIYF. CDR3 DNA sequence: TGTGCCACTAGGGACAGGGGGATCTTGGGAAACACCATATATTTT.

This sequence joins TRBV14 and TRBJ1-6; 7 bases match TRBD1. This CDR3 is built from 18 residues. The germline V gene has CDR1 SGHDN and CDR2 FVKESK. The V segment lost 1 base and the J segment 7 bases; nucleotides outside the gene matches: 13. The CDR3 loop reads CASSQGIWTGPWNSPLHF. The CDR3 DNA reads as TGTGCCAGCAGCCAAGGTATTTGGACAGGCCCGTGGAATTCACCCCTCCACTTT.

This clone came up a few times. J is TRBJ1-1 and V is TRBV7-2; 8 bases fit TRBD1. Trimming at V came to 1 base and at J to 5 bases, leaving 9 bases not matched to a gene. This CDR3 contains 16 residues. Germline CDR1 is SGHTA and CDR2 is FQGNSA. This CDR3 is CASSLDPQGARTEAFF. In DNA form, the CDR3 reads TGTGCCAGCAGCTTAGACCCCCAGGGGGCGCGAACTGAAGCTTTCTTT.